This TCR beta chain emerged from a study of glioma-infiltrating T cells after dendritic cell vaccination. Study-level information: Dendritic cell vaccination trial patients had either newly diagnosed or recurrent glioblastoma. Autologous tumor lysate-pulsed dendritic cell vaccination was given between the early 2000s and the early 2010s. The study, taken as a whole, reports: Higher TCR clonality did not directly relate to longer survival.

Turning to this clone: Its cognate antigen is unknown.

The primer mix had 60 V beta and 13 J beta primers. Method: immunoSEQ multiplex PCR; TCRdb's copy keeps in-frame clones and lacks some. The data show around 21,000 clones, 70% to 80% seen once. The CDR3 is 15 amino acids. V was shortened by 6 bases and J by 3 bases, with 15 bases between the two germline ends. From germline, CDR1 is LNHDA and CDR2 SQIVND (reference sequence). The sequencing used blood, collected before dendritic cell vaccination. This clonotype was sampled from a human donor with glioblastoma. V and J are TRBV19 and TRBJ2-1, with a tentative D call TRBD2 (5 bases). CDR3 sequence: CASREDQSSYNEQFF. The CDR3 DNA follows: TGTGCCAGTAGGGAGGACCAATCCAGCTACAATGAGCAGTTCTTC.